The rows below give T cell receptor beta chains drawn from one sample of a study of blood T cell repertoires in COVID-19. Sequencing used immunoSEQ multiplex PCR; TCRdb keeps in-frame clones, though not all of them. The table lists approximately 290,000 clones, around 82% of them singletons. The source material was peripheral blood. All receptors derive from a person between 65 and 80 years old with COVID-19, enrolled during active disease. Both conserved end residues are part of each CDR3. The D gene is left open where the match is weak. The size entry is marked missing in some rows and otherwise reads once, few, many or a size class.

V: TRBV5-1; D: TRBD2; J: TRBJ2-7; size: NA; DNA: TGCGCCAGCAGCCAAACTGGGACTAGCGTTGACGAGCAGTACTTC; CDR3: CASSQTGTSVDEQYF
V: TRBV13; D: NA; J: TRBJ1-2; size: NA; DNA: TGTGCCAGCAGCTTAGAGCGGACGGTCTATGGCTACACCTTC; CDR3: CASSLERTVYGYTF
V: TRBV9; D: TRBD1; J: TRBJ1-2; size: NA; DNA: TGTGCCAGCAGCTCCCGGACAGGGAGGGGCTACACCTTC; CDR3: CASSSRTGRGYTF
V: TRBV3-1/TRBV3-2; D: NA; J: TRBJ1-2; size: NA; DNA: TGTGCCAGCAGCCGAGGGAGAAGCTACACCTTC; CDR3: CASSRGRSYTF
V: TRBV7-9; D: TRBD1; J: TRBJ1-6; size: NA; DNA: TGTGCCAGCAGACTAGACAGGGGTACTTCACCCCTCCACTTT; CDR3: CASRLDRGTSPLHF
V: TRBV6-1; D: NA; J: TRBJ2-1; size: NA; DNA: TGTGCCAGCAGTGGAGGACAGAGTTATTCCTACAATGAGCAGTTCTTC; CDR3: CASSGGQSYSYNEQFF
V: TRBV19; D: NA; J: TRBJ2-1; size: NA; DNA: TGTGCCAGTAGTATAGGTGCAGGCTACAATGAGCAGTTCTTC; CDR3: CASSIGAGYNEQFF
V: TRBV7-2; D: NA; J: TRBJ2-3; size: NA; DNA: TGTGCCAGCAGCAACCCGACAGTGATCCCTAGCACAGATACGCAGTATTTT; CDR3: CASSNPTVIPSTDTQYF
V: TRBV9; D: NA; J: TRBJ2-1; size: NA; DNA: TGTGCCAGCAGCACGACGCCGGGACTTTACAATGAGCAGTTCTTC; CDR3: CASSTTPGLYNEQFF
V: TRBV28; D: NA; J: TRBJ2-5; size: NA; DNA: TGTGCCAGCAGTCGGAGAGTGGAGACCCAGTACTTC; CDR3: CASSRRVETQYF
V: TRBV3-1/TRBV3-2; D: NA; J: TRBJ1-1; size: NA; DNA: TGTGCCAGCAGGTATCAAGACAGGAACACTGAAGCTTTCTTT; CDR3: CASRYQDRNTEAFF
V: TRBV6-5; D: NA; J: TRBJ2-3; size: NA; DNA: TGTGCCAGCGATCGTCAGGGCACAGATACGCAGTATTTT; CDR3: CASDRQGTDTQYF
V: TRBV6-2/TRBV6-3; D: TRBD2; J: TRBJ2-1; size: NA; DNA: TGTGCCAGCAGTCGTCTGTGGCGGGGGGAATACAATGAGCAGTTCTTC; CDR3: CASSRLWRGEYNEQFF
V: TRBV7-8; D: NA; J: TRBJ1-3; size: NA; DNA: TGTGCCAGCAGCCGAATGCTTAGCCAGACCGGTGGAAACACCATATATTTT; CDR3: CASSRMLSQTGGNTIYF
V: TRBV10-3; D: NA; J: TRBJ2-7; size: NA; DNA: TGTGCCATCAGTGGCCCGGGGTCCGAGCAGTACTTC; CDR3: CAISGPGSEQYF
V: TRBV15; D: TRBD1; J: TRBJ2-7; size: once; DNA: TGTGCCACCAGCAGAGGAGGGACAGGGGCTCGCGAGCAGTACTTC; CDR3: CATSRGGTGAREQYF
V: TRBV24-1; D: TRBD2; J: TRBJ2-3; size: NA; DNA: TGTGCCACCAGTGAGTGGGGGGGGACTAGCACAGATACGCAGTATTTT; CDR3: CATSEWGGTSTDTQYF
V: TRBV5-1; D: TRBD2; J: TRBJ2-1; size: NA; DNA: TGCGCCAGCAGCTTGCTAAGCGGGGCACCAGACAATGAGCAGTTCTTC; CDR3: CASSLLSGAPDNEQFF
V: TRBV27; D: TRBD1; J: TRBJ1-2; size: NA; DNA: TGTGCCAGCAGTTCCGGGACAGGGATTTCTTATGGCTACACCTTC; CDR3: CASSSGTGISYGYTF
V: TRBV7-3; D: TRBD2; J: TRBJ2-1; size: NA; DNA: TGTGCCAGCAGCTTAGGGATGGCAACGGGAGGGTTTCGTAATGAGCAGTTCTTC; CDR3: CASSLGMATGGFRNEQFF
V: TRBV7-9; D: TRBD1; J: TRBJ2-2; size: few; DNA: TGTGCCAGCAGCTTAGGACAGGGGTCTCCCGGGGAGCTGTTTTTT; CDR3: CASSLGQGSPGELFF
V: TRBV7-9; D: NA; J: TRBJ1-6; size: once; DNA: TGTGCCAGCAGCTTATTTCAGGGTGCAGAATCACCCCTCCACTTT; CDR3: CASSLFQGAESPLHF
V: TRBV7-2; D: TRBD2; J: TRBJ2-2; size: NA; DNA: TGTGCCAGCAGGACACTAGCGGCCCAATACACCGGGGAGCTGTTTTTT; CDR3: CASRTLAAQYTGELFF
V: TRBV29-1; D: NA; J: TRBJ2-5; size: once; DNA: TGCAGCGTTGAAGAACTCATACCGGGAGAGACCCAGTACTTC; CDR3: CSVEELIPGETQYF
V: TRBV15; D: TRBD1; J: TRBJ2-2; size: few; DNA: TGTGCCACCAGCAGCGACGGGACCAGGGGGTTGAGGGAGCTGTTTTTT; CDR3: CATSSDGTRGLRELFF
V: TRBV28; D: NA; J: TRBJ2-2; size: NA; DNA: TGTGCCAGCCGGCAGGGCGCCGGGGAGCTGTTTTTT; CDR3: CASRQGAGELFF
V: TRBV6-2/TRBV6-3; D: NA; J: TRBJ1-4; size: NA; DNA: TGTGCCAGCAGTTACTCGTTGGGAGAGACGCTTGAAAAACTGTTTTTT; CDR3: CASSYSLGETLEKLFF
V: TRBV7-6; D: TRBD1; J: TRBJ2-3; size: NA; DNA: TGTGCCAGCAGATGCAGGACAGGGTCGCAGCATACGCAGTATTTT; CDR3: CASRCRTGSQHTQYF
V: TRBV5-4; D: TRBD1; J: TRBJ2-5; size: NA; DNA: TGTGCCAGCAGCTTGGTAGGGACAGGGGTACAAGAGACCCAGTACTTC; CDR3: CASSLVGTGVQETQYF
V: TRBV27; D: TRBD2; J: TRBJ2-7; size: NA; DNA: TGTGCCAGCAGTTTATGGGGACTAGGGGGAGGCGAGCAGTACTTC; CDR3: CASSLWGLGGGEQYF
V: TRBV7-2; D: NA; J: TRBJ1-5; size: NA; DNA: TGTGCCAGCAGCTTAGCCTGGGGGGTGGGTCAGCCCCAGCATTTT; CDR3: CASSLAWGVGQPQHF